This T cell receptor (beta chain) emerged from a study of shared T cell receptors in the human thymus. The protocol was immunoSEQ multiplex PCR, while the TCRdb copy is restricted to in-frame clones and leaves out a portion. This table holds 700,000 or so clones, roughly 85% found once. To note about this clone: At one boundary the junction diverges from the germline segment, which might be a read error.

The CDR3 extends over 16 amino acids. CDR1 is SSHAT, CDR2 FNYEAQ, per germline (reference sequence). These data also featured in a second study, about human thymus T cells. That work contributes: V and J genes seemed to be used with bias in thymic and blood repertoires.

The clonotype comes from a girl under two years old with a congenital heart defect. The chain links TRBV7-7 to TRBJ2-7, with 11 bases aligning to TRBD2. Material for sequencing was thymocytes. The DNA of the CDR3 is TGTGCTAGCAGCTTATCGTCTAGCGGGGGGAGCTACGAGCAGTACTTC. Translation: CASSLSSSGGSYEQYF.